Below are 4 T cell receptor beta chains sequenced from a single sample in a study of cytomegalovirus exposure and HLA in healthy donors. The PCR had 60 Vbeta and 13 Jbeta primers. Profiled with immunoSEQ multiplex PCR; TCRdb holds only in-frame clones, not every one. The top ten hold over 2% of the sample, which has under 200,000 clones, 60% to 80% seen once. Sequenced: PBMCs. These receptors came from a man in his sixties in good health and CMV-seronegative.

This clone was seen ten or more times. This chain links TRBV6-1 with TRBJ1-5, with 7 bases that match TRBD1. This CDR3 contains 17 residues. With 2 bases clipped from V and 8 bases from J, the junction kept 15 bases outside the gene matches. Germline V gene sequence: CDR1 MNHNS, CDR2 SASEGT. CDR3 amino acids: CASSEHPGTVSPEPQHF. DNA of the CDR3: TGTGCCAGCAGTGAACACCCCGGGACAGTTTCCCCAGAGCCCCAGCATTTT.

The chain employs TRBV21-1 and TRBJ2-7; TRBD1, the D gene given by the table, was not confirmed from the DNA. TRBV21-1 is classified as a pseudogene. CDR3 length: 16 amino acids. The CDR3, as DNA: TGTGCCAGCAGCAAAGTGCTTTGGACAGGGAGCTACGAGCAGTACTTC. Translating gives CASSKVLWTGSYEQYF.

This clone occurred a few times. This chain connects TRBV19 to TRBJ1-1; D is possibly TRBD1 (5 bases). The germline CDR1 and CDR2 sequences are LNHDA and SQIVND (reference sequence). This CDR3 region has 16 residues. Trimming removed 0 bases from V and 7 bases from J, with 18 bases in between. DNA of the CDR3: TGTGCCAGTAGTATAGATAGGGGCGAGGATCGTAGTGAAGCTTTCTTT. Translated, it gives CASSIDRGEDRSEAFF.

The rearrangement uses TRBV4-1 and TRBJ1-5, with a tentative D call TRBD1 (6 bases). V dropped 1 base and J dropped 0 bases, with 7 bases sitting between them. Germline lookup yields CDR1 MGHRA and CDR2 YSYEKL. This CDR3 is built from 15 residues. The CDR3 protein is CASSQGQASNQPQHF. The CDR3 region has the DNA TGCGCCAGCAGCCAAGGACAGGCTAGCAATCAGCCCCAGCATTTT.